One and the same sample provided the 24 T cell receptor beta chains below, sequenced in a study of beta chain features in type 1 diabetes. Every isolated RNA sample was fully reverse transcribed, so sequencing captured expressed TCRB transcripts. TCRdb's copy holds only in-frame clones and misses some; the assay was immunoSEQ multiplex PCR. The table lists around 300,000 clones, 7.5% to 9.5% of them singletons, with under 1.3% in the top ten. The specimen sequenced was central memory CD4+ T cells from blood. Receptors originate from a woman aged 18-29 years in good health.

Here the CDR3 reads CASSRSSTETQYF. In nucleotides, the CDR3 is TGTGCCAGCAGCCGTTCAAGTACAGAGACCCAGTACTTC. The J gene is TRBJ2-5, the V gene TRBV9; no clear D gene. The CDR3 loop spans 13 amino acids. V lost 4 bases and J 4 bases, leaving 11 bases between the germline ends. Germline-derived CDR1 and CDR2 are SGDLS and YYNGEE.

This clone was seen a few times. Germline is not matched at one junction end, which may reflect a read error. The chain joins TRBV15 to TRBJ2-5; the match to TRBD1 covers 7 bases. CDR3 length equals 16 residues. Germline lookup yields CDR1 LNHNV and CDR2 YYDKDF (reference sequence). CDR3 coding DNA: TGTGCCACCAGCATCATTACAGGGGCCCCCCAAGGGACCCAGTACTTC. This sequence encodes CATSIITGAPQGTQYF.

This clone was seen a handful of times. This chain connects TRBV29-1 to TRBJ2-5; D perhaps matches TRBD1 (6 bases). Germline assignment: CDR1 SQVTM and CDR2 ANQGSEA. The CDR3 runs 13 residues. V lost 6 bases, J lost 1 base, and 12 bases lay in between. The CDR3 here is CSVADRPQETQYF. The CDR3 DNA is TGCAGCGTAGCCGACAGGCCCCAAGAGACCCAGTACTTC.

This clone showed up just a few times. V and J are TRBV6-6 and TRBJ2-3; tentatively, D is TRBD1 (5 bases). CDR3 length equals 15 residues. From germline, CDR1 is MNHNY and CDR2 SVGAGI (reference sequence). Deletions cut 1 base from V and 3 bases from J, with 11 bases between. The CDR3 sequence is CASSYWQGGTDTQYF. CDR3 sequence (DNA): TGTGCCAGCAGTTACTGGCAGGGTGGGACAGATACGCAGTATTTT.

This chain connects TRBV29-1 to TRBJ2-5, with TRBD1 matching 7 bases. The last part of the DNA fits TRBJ2-7 better; the J call may be wrong. The CDR3 is made up of 12 amino acids. CDR1 SQVTM and CDR2 ANQGSEA come from the germline V gene. In nucleotides, the CDR3 is TGCAGCGCCACCGGGACAGTCTACGAGCAGTACTTC. Protein sequence: CSATGTVYEQYF.

This clone was detected ten times or more. The chain joins TRBV2 to TRBJ2-4, with D maybe TRBD1 (6 bases). The germline CDR1 and CDR2 sequences are SNHLY and FYNNEI. The V gene lost 6 bases and the J gene lost 8 bases, with 20 bases spanning the gap. The CDR3 is 15 amino acids. For the CDR3, the DNA is TGTGCCAGCAGAGATACGCGTGCAGGGGCGGACATTCAGTACTTC. This translates into CASRDTRAGADIQYF.

Comments on this clone: A junction end diverges from the germline sequence, so it may reflect a read error. V usage is TRBV29-1 and J usage is TRBJ2-2; perhaps TRBD1 as D (5 bases). CDR3 length: 14 residues. Per germline, CDR1 SQVTM and CDR2 ANQGSEA. CDR3 nucleotides: TGCAGCGCTGACGGACAAACGAATACCGGGGAGCTGTTTTTT. Amino acid sequence: CSADGQTNTGELFF.

As regards this clone: A read error may explain this, as a much larger clone is one base away. The chain couples TRBV7-9 to TRBJ1-1; TRBD1 aligns across 9 bases. The length of the CDR3 is 13 residues. V lost 5 bases to trimming and J lost 4 bases; unmatched junction nucleotides: 2. Germline V gene sequence: CDR1 SEHNR, CDR2 FQNEAQ (reference sequence). CDR3 nucleotides: TGTGCCAGCAGCAAACAGGGGGCCACTGAAGCTTTCTTT. It codes for CASSKQGATEAFF.

The chain is built from TRBV6-5 and TRBJ1-5; D possibly corresponds to TRBD1 (5 bases). Trimming removed 8 bases from V and 7 bases from J, with 15 bases in between. This CDR3 region has 13 residues. Germline V gives CDR1 MNHEY, CDR2 SVGAGI. The CDR3 sequence: CASFGGVGQPQHF. In nucleotides, the CDR3 is TGTGCCAGCTTCGGGGGGGTCGGCCAGCCCCAGCATTTT.

The chain links TRBV6-1 to TRBJ2-3, with 14 bases that match TRBD2. The V segment lost 6 bases and the J segment 6 bases; nucleotides outside the gene matches: 5. The germline gives CDR1 MNHNS, CDR2 SASEGT. The CDR3 extends over 15 amino acids. CDR3 DNA sequence: TGTGCCAGCAGGCCGGGACTAGCGGGAGTGGATACGCAGTATTTT. Residues: CASRPGLAGVDTQYF.

Only a few counts were recorded for this clone. The chain carries TRBV18 and TRBJ2-5; D gene ambiguous. The CDR3 has 14 amino acids. With 0 bases removed from V and 4 bases from J, the gap between germline ends came to 9 bases. Germline lookup yields CDR1 KGHSH and CDR2 LQKENI. As DNA, the CDR3 is TGTGCCAGCTCACCACCGAGACCGGTAGAGACCCAGTACTTC. Its protein is CASSPPRPVETQYF.

This clone was observed many times. The chain carries TRBV14 and TRBJ2-7; 12 positions agree with TRBD2. Germline-derived CDR1 and CDR2 are SGHDN and FVKESK. V shed 3 bases, J shed 0 bases, and the junction held 3 bases outside the gene matches. CDR3 length: 16 amino acids. The CDR3 reads CASSHGLAGTSYEQYF. CDR3 bases: TGTGCCAGCAGCCATGGACTAGCGGGGACCTCCTACGAGCAGTACTTC.

In this sample, this clone turned up a few times. This rearrangement joins TRBV30 to TRBJ2-3, with D unclear. The CDR3 covers 16 residues. Trimming left V 4 bases short and J 0 bases short, with 17 bases between. Germline V gene data show CDR1 as GTSNPN and CDR2 as SVGIG (reference sequence). CDR3 protein: CAWKRGAYSSTDTQYF. The CDR3 bases are TGTGCCTGGAAAAGAGGAGCCTACTCTAGCACAGATACGCAGTATTTT.

This clone has more than one count but fewer than ten. The rearrangement joins TRBV4-3 to TRBJ2-3, with a weak D call TRBD2 (5 bases). Germline CDR1 reads LGHNA; CDR2 reads YSLEER. Trimming removed 2 bases from V and 7 bases from J, with 19 bases in between. There are 16 residues in the CDR3. The CDR3 bases are TGCGCCAGCAGCCAATCGGCCAATCGCGAGGGATATACGCAGTATTTT. The encoded protein is CASSQSANREGYTQYF.

J is TRBJ2-3 and V is TRBV29-1, with D perhaps matching TRBD1 (5 bases). The germline V gene has CDR1 SQVTM and CDR2 ANQGSEA. This CDR3 spans 15 amino acids. The V end was cut by 3 bases, the J end by 0 bases, with 13 bases between. This chain's CDR3 is CSVEELGASTDTQYF. The CDR3 coding sequence is TGCAGCGTTGAGGAGTTAGGGGCTAGCACAGATACGCAGTATTTT.

This CDR3 is CSAGTPSSGANVLTF. The CDR3 nucleotides are TGCAGCGCCGGGACACCTTCCTCTGGGGCCAACGTCCTGACTTTC. The genes are TRBV29-1 and TRBJ2-6; D might be TRBD1 (6 bases). This CDR3 spans 15 amino acids. Deletions cut 7 bases from V and 0 bases from J, with 13 bases between. Per the germline V gene, CDR1 is SQVTM and CDR2 is ANQGSEA. Full variable domain (remainder filled in from reference TRBV29-1 and TRBJ2-6): SAVISQKPSRDICQRGTSLTIQCQVDSQVTMMFWYRQQPGQSLTLIATANQGSEATYESGFVIDKFPISRPNLTFSTLTVSNMSPEDSSIYLCSAGTPSSGANVLTFGAGSRLTVL.

The chain uses TRBV6-6 and TRBJ2-1, with 9 bases lining up with TRBD2. Germline CDR1 MNHNY, CDR2 SVGAGI (reference sequence). The CDR3 contains 14 residues. With V trimmed by 5 bases and J by 6 bases, 5 bases remained unmatched. CDR3 residues: CASSSGGTPNEQFF. CDR3 nucleotides: TGTGCCAGCAGTAGCGGGGGGACCCCCAATGAGCAGTTCTTC.

The CDR3 DNA is TGTGCCAGCAGCAAAGAGGAGGGATCCCAAGAGACCCAGTACTTC. This gives the protein CASSKEEGSQETQYF. V gene TRBV21-1 combines with J gene TRBJ2-5; the table's D call of TRBD2 was not tested on the DNA. TRBV21-1 is listed as a pseudogene. The CDR3 length is 15 residues.

V is TRBV7-9 and J is TRBJ1-2; D not resolved. V was cut by 7 bases and J by 3 bases, with 18 bases left in between. This CDR3 has 15 amino acids. Germline loops: CDR1 SEHNR, CDR2 FQNEAQ (reference sequence). CDR3 in amino acids: CASTRSQFGDYGYTF. The CDR3 DNA is TGTGCCAGCACCCGGAGTCAGTTTGGAGACTATGGCTACACCTTC.

The chain combines TRBV7-2 with TRBJ2-6; 9 bases match TRBD2. J lost 0 bases, V lost 0 bases, and 6 bases had no gene match. Germline CDR1 reads SGHTA; CDR2 reads FQGNSA. This CDR3 is 19 amino acids long. The CDR3 DNA reads TGTGCCAGCAGCTTAGCGGGTAGCGGGGGACTCTCTGGGGCCAACGTCCTGACTTTC. It translates to CASSLAGSGGLSGANVLTF.

This clone was seen more than once but under ten times. V and J are TRBV7-9 and TRBJ1-5; no clear D gene. Per germline, CDR1 SEHNR and CDR2 FQNEAQ (reference sequence). CDR3 length equals 13 residues. V lost 1 base and J lost 7, with 8 bases in between. CDR3 protein: CASSLDPFQPQHF. CDR3 bases: TGTGCCAGCAGCTTAGACCCGTTCCAGCCCCAGCATTTT.

The V gene is TRBV7-9, the J gene TRBJ2-3; no clear D. Germline loops: CDR1 SEHNR, CDR2 FQNEAQ (reference sequence). Trimming removed 3 bases at V and 4 bases at J, with 5 bases between. This CDR3 has 12 amino acids. The CDR3 is CASSFWPDTQYF. The CDR3 DNA is TGTGCCAGCAGCTTCTGGCCAGATACGCAGTATTTT.

This chain uses TRBV10-2 with TRBJ1-1; tentatively, D is TRBD1 (5 bases). The CDR3 runs 14 residues. Trimming took off 0 bases at V and 10 bases at J, with 15 bases between the two ends. Germline V lookup: CDR1 WSHSY, CDR2 SAAADI. For the CDR3, the DNA is TGCGCCAGCAGTGAGTCTTCAGGAACAGGTGGAGCTTTCTTT. Its protein is CASSESSGTGGAFF.

This chain links TRBV7-2 with TRBJ1-4; 7 bases align to TRBD1. Germline V lookup: CDR1 SGHTA, CDR2 FQGNSA. V was pared by 4 bases and J by 10 bases, with 6 bases of the junction left unmatched. This CDR3 comprises 13 residues. The CDR3 region has the DNA TGTGCCAGCAGCTCCCAGGGGGTTGCAAAACTGTTTTTT. This codes for CASSSQGVAKLFF.